This is a list of T cell receptor beta chains from one sample in a study of blood T cell repertoires in COVID-19. Here immunoSEQ multiplex PCR was the method, and the copy in TCRdb shows in-frame clones only, minus some. Among about 220,000 clones, roughly 81% were seen once, and the ten largest hold under 3.5%. The sequenced sample was peripheral blood. The receptor set was obtained from a man aged 45-65 years who had recovered from COVID-19. CDR3s include the opening cysteine and the closing phenylalanine or tryptophan. Fields, in order: V gene, D gene, clone size, CDR3 length, J gene, CDR3 protein, CDR3 DNA. D genes are given only for firm matches. Part of the rows lack a size; the others show once, few, many or a class for expanded clones.

>TRBV5-1|NA|once|15|TRBJ2-2
CASKIGAQGTGELFF
TGCGCCAGCAAGATTGGGGCTCAAGGCACCGGGGAGCTGTTTTTT
>TRBV25-1|NA|NA|10|TRBJ2-1
CASRGLEQFF
TGTGCCAGCAGGGGGCTTGAGCAGTTCTTC
>TRBV20-1|TRBD1|NA|11|TRBJ2-7
CSAAGGYEQYF
TGCAGTGCGGCAGGGGGCTACGAGCAGTACTTC
>TRBV27|TRBD1|NA|14|TRBJ1-1
CASSSGGPYTEAFF
TGTGCCAGCAGTTCAGGGGGTCCGTACACTGAAGCTTTCTTT
>TRBV4-1|TRBD2|NA|15|TRBJ2-3
CASSSQSGSGDTQYF
TGCGCCAGCAGCTCTCAAAGCGGGAGTGGAGATACGCAGTATTTT
>TRBV6-5|NA|NA|15|TRBJ1-2
CASSYSRRGDYGYTF
TGTGCCAGCAGTTACTCCCGCAGGGGAGACTATGGCTACACCTTC
>TRBV28|NA|NA|14|TRBJ2-2
CASSSPLATGELFF
TGTGCCAGCAGCTCTCCCCTAGCGACCGGGGAGCTGTTTTTT
>TRBV28|NA|NA|15|TRBJ2-7
CASTSGHLTLYEQYF
TGTGCCAGCACCTCGGGACATCTAACCCTCTACGAGCAGTACTTC
>TRBV6-5|NA|NA|15|TRBJ1-4
CASSYGRGYYEKLFF
TGTGCCAGCAGTTACGGGAGGGGCTATTACGAAAAACTGTTTTTT
>TRBV7-2|TRBD1|NA|14|TRBJ1-2
CASSSGQALYGYTF
TGTGCCAGCAGCAGTGGACAGGCACTCTATGGCTACACCTTC
>TRBV28|NA|NA|12|TRBJ2-7
CASSLSTGEQYF
TGTGCCAGCAGTTTATCAACAGGGGAGCAGTACTTC
>TRBV30|NA|once|15|TRBJ1-5
CAWSVSFAGNQPQHF
TGTGCCTGGAGTGTAAGCTTTGCGGGGAATCAGCCCCAGCATTTT
>TRBV5-1|TRBD1|NA|15|TRBJ2-7
CASSPGQPNGHEQYF
TGCGCCAGCAGCCCGGGACAGCCCAATGGCCACGAGCAGTACTTC
>TRBV18|TRBD1|NA|17|TRBJ2-3
CASSPQQTGSSTDTQYF
TGTGCCAGCTCACCCCAGCAGACAGGGTCTAGCACAGATACGCAGTATTTT
>TRBV10-1|NA|NA|13|TRBJ2-7
CASTGVRRHEQYF
TGCGCCAGCACCGGGGTAAGAAGGCACGAGCAGTACTTC
>TRBV3-1/TRBV3-2|NA|once|14|TRBJ2-5
CASSQGGAGETQYF
TGTGCCAGCAGCCAAGGCGGGGCAGGAGAGACCCAGTACTTC
>TRBV28|TRBD2|NA|15|TRBJ2-1
CASRLQPSGNNEQFF
TGTGCCAGCAGGTTACAGCCTAGCGGAAACAATGAGCAGTTCTTC
>TRBV28|TRBD1|NA|16|TRBJ1-3
CASSLYRGVSGNTIYF
TGTGCCAGCAGTTTATACAGGGGAGTCTCTGGAAACACCATATATTTT
>TRBV10-3|NA|NA|12|TRBJ1-1
CAISAGAAEAFF
TGTGCCATCAGTGCGGGTGCCGCTGAAGCTTTCTTT
>TRBV5-4|TRBD2|NA|14|TRBJ2-5
CASSWTSGSETQYF
TGTGCCAGCAGCTGGACTAGCGGGAGTGAGACCCAGTACTTC
>TRBV5-1|TRBD1|NA|15|TRBJ2-7
CASSLWPGGSWEQYF
TGCGCCAGCAGCCTGTGGCCAGGGGGCTCTTGGGAGCAGTACTTC
>TRBV9|NA|NA|15|TRBJ1-5
CASSVDSYSNQPQHF
TGTGCCAGCAGCGTAGACAGCTATAGCAATCAGCCCCAGCATTTT
>TRBV2|NA|NA|14|TRBJ2-5
CASSEGRIQETQYF
TGTGCCAGCAGTGAGGGCCGGATCCAAGAGACCCAGTACTTC
>TRBV3-1/TRBV3-2|TRBD1|NA|15|TRBJ1-3
CASSQGRDRGATIYF
TGTGCCAGCAGCCAAGGGCGGGACAGGGGCGCCACCATATATTTT
>TRBV28|TRBD1|NA|16|TRBJ2-2
CASTSRGQGDTGELFF
TGTGCCAGCACCTCCAGGGGACAGGGGGACACCGGGGAGCTGTTTTTT
>TRBV28|TRBD2|NA|14|TRBJ2-1
CASSLAGVRYEQFF
TGTGCCAGCAGTTTAGCGGGAGTTCGGTATGAGCAGTTCTTC
>TRBV9|TRBD1|NA|16|TRBJ2-5
CASSPSTGRLGETQYF
TGTGCCAGCAGCCCGTCGACAGGGCGATTGGGAGAGACCCAGTACTTC
>TRBV28|NA|NA|11|TRBJ2-3
CASREGDTQYF
TGTGCCAGCAGGGAGGGAGATACGCAGTATTTT
>TRBV5-1|NA|once|13|TRBJ2-7
CASSLEQKYEQYF
TGCGCCAGCAGCTTGGAACAGAAATACGAGCAGTACTTC
>TRBV7-9|NA|NA|14|TRBJ2-7
CASSLAGGTYEQYF
TGTGCCAGCAGCTTAGCAGGAGGGACCTACGAGCAGTACTTC
>TRBV15|TRBD1|NA|14|TRBJ2-7
CATSGYRGQGEQYF
TGTGCCACCAGCGGCTACAGGGGGCAGGGGGAGCAGTACTTC
>TRBV7-2|TRBD1|NA|15|TRBJ1-2
CASSHRQGGLYGYTF
TGTGCCAGCAGCCACCGACAGGGGGGACTCTATGGCTACACCTTC
>TRBV2|NA|NA|15|TRBJ2-3
CASSDPQVYADTQYF
TGTGCCAGCAGTGATCCCCAGGTTTATGCAGATACGCAGTATTTT
>TRBV5-1|TRBD1|once|14|TRBJ2-5
CASSSQGAGETQYF
TGCGCCAGCAGCTCACAGGGGGCTGGGGAGACCCAGTACTTC
>TRBV28|NA|NA|14|TRBJ1-2
CASSEQDPNYGYTF
TGTGCCAGCAGTGAACAGGACCCTAACTATGGCTACACCTTC
>TRBV19|NA|NA|16|TRBJ2-1
CASRMSHGSSYNEQFF
TGTGCCAGTAGGATGTCGCACGGGAGCTCCTACAATGAGCAGTTCTTC
>TRBV4-1|NA|NA|17|TRBJ2-5
CASSQSSGTASGETQYF
TGCGCCAGCAGCCAATCATCCGGGACTGCCTCGGGGGAGACCCAGTACTTC
>TRBV19|NA|NA|14|TRBJ1-2
CASSIQGLQYGYTF
TGTGCCAGTAGTATTCAGGGGCTCCAATATGGCTACACCTTC
>TRBV7-2|TRBD2|NA|19|TRBJ2-1
CASSLVGSSGTIPYNEQFF
TGTGCCAGCAGCTTAGTCGGGTCTAGCGGGACGATCCCCTACAATGAGCAGTTCTTC
>TRBV7-8|NA|NA|15|TRBJ1-1
CASSLYGQTLPEAFF
TGTGCCAGCAGCTTATACGGACAAACTCTTCCTGAAGCTTTCTTT
>TRBV19|TRBD2|NA|18|TRBJ2-1
CASSTGLAGPRSYNEQFF
TGTGCCAGTAGTACTGGACTAGCGGGACCCCGCTCCTACAATGAGCAGTTCTTC
>TRBV27|NA|few|12|TRBJ1-6
CASTGFNSPLHF
TGTGCCAGCACGGGTTTTAATTCACCCCTCCACTTT
>TRBV7-9|TRBD2|few|19|TRBJ2-3
CASSTRTSGRSKGGDTQYF
TGTGCCAGCAGCACCCGGACTAGCGGGAGGTCTAAGGGGGGAGATACGCAGTATTTT
>TRBV6-5|TRBD1|NA|15|TRBJ2-3
CASRRTGQNTDTQYF
TGTGCCAGCAGACGTACGGGACAGAACACAGATACGCAGTATTTT
>TRBV7-8|NA|NA|14|TRBJ2-5
CASSVSRDIETQYF
TGTGCCAGCAGCGTCAGCCGGGACATCGAGACCCAGTACTTC